These T cell receptor beta chains were read from a single sample in a study of shared clonotypes between healthy human individuals. Sequencing was performed with immunoSEQ multiplex PCR; in TCRdb, only in-frame clones are kept and a portion is missing. The profile covers approximately 2.3 million clones, with approximately 93% appearing a single time and around 0.4% taken by the ten largest. What was sequenced was naive CD4+ T cells from PBMCs. The receptors shown here come from a man younger than 30 in good health. Some clones in this sample may be carry-over from other donors' samples. The CDR3 runs from the conserved cysteine through the conserved F or W. The order of the fields is clone size, D gene, J gene, V gene, CDR3 DNA, CDR3 protein. D genes are given only for firm matches. Only some rows state a clone size, as once, few, many or a class for expanded clones.

clone_size: -; d_call: -; j_call: TRBJ2-5; v_call: TRBV5-4; cdr3_nt: TGTGCCAGCAGCTTGGGGTCTAGGCAAGAGACCCAGTACTTC; cdr3_aa: CASSLGSRQETQYF
clone_size: -; d_call: -; j_call: TRBJ2-1; v_call: TRBV6-6; cdr3_nt: TGTGCCAGCAGCTGGGACCTCTTCTCCTACAATGAGCAGTTCTTC; cdr3_aa: CASSWDLFSYNEQFF
clone_size: few; d_call: TRBD1; j_call: TRBJ2-2; v_call: TRBV7-2; cdr3_nt: TGTGCCAGCAGAAGACAGGGGGCCGGGGAGCTGTTTTTT; cdr3_aa: CASRRQGAGELFF
clone_size: -; d_call: -; j_call: TRBJ2-5; v_call: TRBV7-9; cdr3_nt: TGTGCCAGCAGCCCCGCCTGGCAAGAGACCCAGTACTTC; cdr3_aa: CASSPAWQETQYF
clone_size: -; d_call: TRBD1; j_call: TRBJ2-3; v_call: TRBV28; cdr3_nt: TGTGCCAGCAGTCCCATGGACAGGGACACAGATACGCAGTATTTT; cdr3_aa: CASSPMDRDTDTQYF
clone_size: once; d_call: -; j_call: TRBJ2-3; v_call: TRBV6-4; cdr3_nt: TGTGCCAGCAGCCAATCCAGGGCAAGCACAGATACGCAGTATTTT; cdr3_aa: CASSQSRASTDTQYF
clone_size: -; d_call: TRBD1; j_call: TRBJ2-2; v_call: TRBV18; cdr3_nt: TGTGCCAGCTCACCTGGACAGGGGGCCTGGGAGCTGTTTTTT; cdr3_aa: CASSPGQGAWELFF
clone_size: once; d_call: -; j_call: TRBJ2-3; v_call: TRBV13; cdr3_nt: TGTGCCAGCAGCTTACGCAGCACAGATACGCAGTATTTT; cdr3_aa: CASSLRSTDTQYF
clone_size: few; d_call: TRBD1; j_call: TRBJ1-5; v_call: TRBV30; cdr3_nt: TGTGCCTACTCGGGACAGGGGAATCAGCCCCAGCATTTT; cdr3_aa: CAYSGQGNQPQHF
clone_size: once; d_call: -; j_call: TRBJ2-4; v_call: TRBV6-5; cdr3_nt: TGTGCCAGCAGTGGACAATTAGCCAAAAACATTCAGTACTTC; cdr3_aa: CASSGQLAKNIQYF
clone_size: -; d_call: -; j_call: TRBJ1-2; v_call: TRBV10-3; cdr3_nt: TGTGCCATCAGGGGTGAGCTGGATAACTATGGCTACACCTTC; cdr3_aa: CAIRGELDNYGYTF
clone_size: -; d_call: -; j_call: TRBJ2-6; v_call: TRBV4-1; cdr3_nt: TGCGCCAGCAGCCAAGCCGGGACATACTCTGGGGCCAACGTCCTGACTTTC; cdr3_aa: CASSQAGTYSGANVLTF
clone_size: -; d_call: TRBD1; j_call: TRBJ2-3; v_call: TRBV30; cdr3_nt: TGTGCCTGGAGTGAAGGACAGGGCGCTACAGATACGCAGTATTTT; cdr3_aa: CAWSEGQGATDTQYF
clone_size: -; d_call: TRBD2; j_call: TRBJ2-7; v_call: TRBV5-1; cdr3_nt: TGCGCCAGCAGCTTACCGGGACTAGCGGGAGGGCCCACTGCGTACGAGCAGTACTTC; cdr3_aa: CASSLPGLAGGPTAYEQYF
clone_size: -; d_call: TRBD1; j_call: TRBJ1-4; v_call: TRBV6-6; cdr3_nt: TGTGCCAGCAGTTACTGGGACAGGCAAGATGAAAAACTGTTTTTT; cdr3_aa: CASSYWDRQDEKLFF
clone_size: -; d_call: -; j_call: TRBJ1-3; v_call: TRBV19; cdr3_nt: TGTGCCAGTACGGGACGGACGAGCTCTGGAAACACCATATATTTT; cdr3_aa: CASTGRTSSGNTIYF
clone_size: -; d_call: -; j_call: TRBJ2-7; v_call: TRBV7-3; cdr3_nt: TGTGCCAGCAGCTTGGGGCGGGCTGGGGACGAGCAGTACTTC; cdr3_aa: CASSLGRAGDEQYF
clone_size: -; d_call: -; j_call: TRBJ2-2; v_call: TRBV15; cdr3_nt: TGTGCCACCAGCAGAATACAGAACACCGGGGAGCTGTTTTTT; cdr3_aa: CATSRIQNTGELFF
clone_size: -; d_call: -; j_call: TRBJ2-1; v_call: TRBV14; cdr3_nt: TGTGCCAGCAGCCCCCTAGAGAGGACGTACAATGAGCAGTTCTTC; cdr3_aa: CASSPLERTYNEQFF
clone_size: -; d_call: -; j_call: TRBJ2-7; v_call: TRBV28; cdr3_nt: TGTGCCAGCAGTTTGGGGGTCTACGAGCAGTACTTC; cdr3_aa: CASSLGVYEQYF
clone_size: -; d_call: TRBD1; j_call: TRBJ2-2; v_call: TRBV7-9; cdr3_nt: TGTGCCAGCAGCGAGCGTCGACAGGGATCCGGGGAGCTGTTTTTT; cdr3_aa: CASSERRQGSGELFF
clone_size: -; d_call: -; j_call: TRBJ2-2; v_call: TRBV2; cdr3_nt: TGTGCCAGCAGGGAACCGGGACGGAAAACGGGGGAGCTGTTTTTT; cdr3_aa: CASREPGRKTGELFF
clone_size: -; d_call: TRBD2; j_call: TRBJ2-7; v_call: TRBV18; cdr3_nt: TGTGCCAGCTCACCGCCCCCAGGACTAGGGGACTCCTACGAGCAGTACTTC; cdr3_aa: CASSPPPGLGDSYEQYF
clone_size: once; d_call: -; j_call: TRBJ1-3; v_call: TRBV28; cdr3_nt: TGTGCCAGCAGTTTATGGCCTGGAAACACCATATATTTT; cdr3_aa: CASSLWPGNTIYF
clone_size: -; d_call: -; j_call: TRBJ2-7; v_call: TRBV15; cdr3_nt: TGTGCCACCAGCAGAGAGGGGGGCCCGTCCTCCTACGAGCAGTACTTC; cdr3_aa: CATSREGGPSSYEQYF
clone_size: few; d_call: -; j_call: TRBJ1-1; v_call: TRBV25-1; cdr3_nt: TGTGCCAGCACAGGACAGATGAACACTGAAGCTTTCTTT; cdr3_aa: CASTGQMNTEAFF
clone_size: -; d_call: -; j_call: TRBJ2-1; v_call: TRBV7-2; cdr3_nt: TGTGCCAGCAGCTTAGAGGGGAACAGTCAGTTCTTC; cdr3_aa: CASSLEGNSQFF
clone_size: -; d_call: -; j_call: TRBJ1-3; v_call: TRBV5-1; cdr3_nt: TGCGCCAGCAGTCCCTCCGGGGGGCCCTCTGGAAACACCATATATTTT; cdr3_aa: CASSPSGGPSGNTIYF
clone_size: once; d_call: -; j_call: TRBJ2-1; v_call: TRBV28; cdr3_nt: TGTGCCAGCAGCCCCCAGCATGAGCAGTTCTTC; cdr3_aa: CASSPQHEQFF
clone_size: once; d_call: -; j_call: TRBJ2-3; v_call: TRBV6-1; cdr3_nt: TGTGCCAGCAGTTTACTCGCTCTTCTTAGCGATACGCAGTATTTT; cdr3_aa: CASSLLALLSDTQYF
clone_size: -; d_call: TRBD1; j_call: TRBJ2-3; v_call: TRBV18; cdr3_nt: TGTGCCAGCTCACCCCAAGCGACAGGGGGCACAGATACGCAGTATTTT; cdr3_aa: CASSPQATGGTDTQYF
clone_size: -; d_call: TRBD1; j_call: TRBJ1-2; v_call: TRBV15; cdr3_nt: TGTGCCACCAGCAGAGACCTGGGACAGGGTTCGAGATGGAATGGCTACACCTTC; cdr3_aa: CATSRDLGQGSRWNGYTF
clone_size: once; d_call: TRBD1; j_call: TRBJ2-1; v_call: TRBV5-4; cdr3_nt: TGTGCCAGCAGCTTGCCAGGACAGGGTACTTACAATGAGCAGTTCTTC; cdr3_aa: CASSLPGQGTYNEQFF
clone_size: -; d_call: -; j_call: TRBJ2-2; v_call: TRBV7-3; cdr3_nt: TGTGCCAGCAGCTCCATTTCCCAGACCGGGGAGCTGTTTTTT; cdr3_aa: CASSSISQTGELFF
clone_size: -; d_call: TRBD2; j_call: TRBJ2-2; v_call: TRBV5-4; cdr3_nt: TGTGCCAGCAGCTCATGGCGGGGAGGGGACACCGGGGAGCTGTTTTTT; cdr3_aa: CASSSWRGGDTGELFF
clone_size: -; d_call: -; j_call: TRBJ2-5; v_call: TRBV2; cdr3_nt: TGTGCCAGCAGCCCGTACCAAGAGACCCAGTACTTC; cdr3_aa: CASSPYQETQYF
clone_size: -; d_call: -; j_call: TRBJ2-5; v_call: TRBV5-6; cdr3_nt: TGTGCCAGCAGCTCCTCAGGTTTCCCAGAGACCCAGTACTTC; cdr3_aa: CASSSSGFPETQYF
clone_size: once; d_call: TRBD2; j_call: TRBJ2-1; v_call: TRBV27; cdr3_nt: TGTGCCAGCAGTCCCTTATCACTAGCGACGATTTACAATGAGCAGTTCTTC; cdr3_aa: CASSPLSLATIYNEQFF
clone_size: -; d_call: -; j_call: TRBJ1-5; v_call: TRBV11-2; cdr3_nt: TGTGCCAGCAGCTTAGGTGGGATCGGTCAGCCCCAGCATTTT; cdr3_aa: CASSLGGIGQPQHF
clone_size: -; d_call: -; j_call: TRBJ1-2; v_call: TRBV7-2; cdr3_nt: TGTGCCAGCAGCTTAGAACAGGGTTTAGGCTACACCTTC; cdr3_aa: CASSLEQGLGYTF
clone_size: -; d_call: -; j_call: TRBJ2-3; v_call: TRBV28; cdr3_nt: TGTGCCAGCAGTTTAAGGGACCTAAGCACAGATACGCAGTATTTT; cdr3_aa: CASSLRDLSTDTQYF
clone_size: few; d_call: -; j_call: TRBJ1-5; v_call: TRBV28; cdr3_nt: TGTGCCAGCAGTTCACCCAGGGATTACCAGCCCCAGCATTTT; cdr3_aa: CASSSPRDYQPQHF
clone_size: -; d_call: -; j_call: TRBJ1-2; v_call: TRBV19; cdr3_nt: TGTGCCAGTACTAGACGCCGGACTGATTATGGCTACACCTTC; cdr3_aa: CASTRRRTDYGYTF
clone_size: -; d_call: -; j_call: TRBJ1-2; v_call: TRBV27; cdr3_nt: TGTGCCAGCAGTTTACGACGGGACAACTATGGCTACACCTTC; cdr3_aa: CASSLRRDNYGYTF
clone_size: few; d_call: -; j_call: TRBJ2-1; v_call: TRBV7-3; cdr3_nt: TGTGCCAGCAGCTTAGCGGGAAGCTCCTACAATGAGCAGTTCTTC; cdr3_aa: CASSLAGSSYNEQFF
clone_size: -; d_call: -; j_call: TRBJ2-3; v_call: TRBV25-1; cdr3_nt: TGTGCCAGCAGTGAGACTATCCCACCGCGCACACGTACGCAGTATTTT; cdr3_aa: CASSETIPPRTRTQYF
clone_size: -; d_call: -; j_call: TRBJ2-7; v_call: TRBV28; cdr3_nt: TGTGCCAGCAGTTGGGTATTAGGATCCTACGAGCAGTACTTC; cdr3_aa: CASSWVLGSYEQYF
clone_size: -; d_call: -; j_call: TRBJ2-2; v_call: TRBV5-1; cdr3_nt: TGCGCCAGCAGCTTTGTTCTCCCGAACACCGGGGAGCTGTTTTTT; cdr3_aa: CASSFVLPNTGELFF
clone_size: -; d_call: TRBD1; j_call: TRBJ2-2; v_call: TRBV7-7; cdr3_nt: TGTGCCAGCAGCTTAGAGGGGACAGGGGCTGGTGAGCTGTTTTTT; cdr3_aa: CASSLEGTGAGELFF
clone_size: -; d_call: TRBD2; j_call: TRBJ2-1; v_call: TRBV5-1; cdr3_nt: TGCGCCAGCAGCTTTCGGAGCGGGGTTTACAATGAGCAGTTCTTC; cdr3_aa: CASSFRSGVYNEQFF
clone_size: -; d_call: -; j_call: TRBJ2-5; v_call: TRBV30; cdr3_nt: TGTGCCTGGAGGCCGGGGACGGAGACCCAGTACTTC; cdr3_aa: CAWRPGTETQYF
clone_size: -; d_call: -; j_call: TRBJ2-2; v_call: TRBV28; cdr3_nt: TGTGCCTCTAGGGCGACCGGGGAGCTGTTTTTT; cdr3_aa: CASRATGELFF
clone_size: -; d_call: TRBD1; j_call: TRBJ1-1; v_call: TRBV5-1; cdr3_nt: TGCGCCAGCAGCTTGGAAGGGGGCCCCGTTAATGAAGCTTTCTTT; cdr3_aa: CASSLEGGPVNEAFF
clone_size: -; d_call: -; j_call: TRBJ1-1; v_call: TRBV20-1; cdr3_nt: TGCAGTGCTAGAGATGTTGAGGCTTTCTTT; cdr3_aa: CSARDVEAFF
clone_size: -; d_call: -; j_call: TRBJ2-7; v_call: TRBV30; cdr3_nt: TGTGCCTGGAGTCCGGCCAGGGTCGAGCAGTACTTC; cdr3_aa: CAWSPARVEQYF
clone_size: -; d_call: -; j_call: TRBJ2-7; v_call: TRBV5-8; cdr3_nt: TGTGCCAGCAGCTTGGGCAGCGAACCCTACGAGCAGTACTTC; cdr3_aa: CASSLGSEPYEQYF
clone_size: -; d_call: TRBD1; j_call: TRBJ2-5; v_call: TRBV7-8; cdr3_nt: TGTGCCAGCAGCCCGGACAGGGTGTACCAAGAGACCCAGTACTTC; cdr3_aa: CASSPDRVYQETQYF